The T cell receptor (beta chain) under discussion was sequenced for a study of lymphopenia after photon versus proton radiotherapy. Study-level findings and limits: Relative stability marked proton patients; photon patients lost diversity and naive cells.

Here immunoSEQ multiplex PCR was the method, and the copy in TCRdb shows in-frame clones only, minus some. The sample comprises around 150,000 clones, around 85% of which are singletons, and 4% to 5% rests with the top ten. Of note for this clone: Its antigen is still unknown.

The clonotype originates from a man aged 45-60 years with gastric cancer. The source was peripheral blood, collected from a patient treated with photon-based radiotherapy.

For the CDR3, the DNA is TGTGCCAGCAGTTTCGCCGCTCGGGGGCGCAATCAGCCCCAGCATTTT. Its translation: CASSFAARGRNQPQHF. This chain links TRBV28 with TRBJ1-5, with D possibly being TRBD1 (6 bases). The V and J ends lost 3 bases and 2 bases respectively, with 14 bases between them. The CDR3 loop spans 16 amino acids. CDR1 MDHEN and CDR2 SYDVKM come from the germline V gene.